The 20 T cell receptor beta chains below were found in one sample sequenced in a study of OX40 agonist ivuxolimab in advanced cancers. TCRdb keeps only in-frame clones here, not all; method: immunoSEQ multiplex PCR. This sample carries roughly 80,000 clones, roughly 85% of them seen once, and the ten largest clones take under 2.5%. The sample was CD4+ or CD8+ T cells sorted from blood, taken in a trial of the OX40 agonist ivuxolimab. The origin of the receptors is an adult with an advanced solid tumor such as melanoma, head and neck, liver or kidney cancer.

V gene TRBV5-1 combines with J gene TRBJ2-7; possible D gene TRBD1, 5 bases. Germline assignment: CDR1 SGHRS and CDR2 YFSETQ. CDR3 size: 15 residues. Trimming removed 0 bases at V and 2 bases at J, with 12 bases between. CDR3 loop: CASSLGGRATYEQYF. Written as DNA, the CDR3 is TGCGCCAGCAGCTTGGGAGGCAGGGCTACCTACGAGCAGTACTTC.

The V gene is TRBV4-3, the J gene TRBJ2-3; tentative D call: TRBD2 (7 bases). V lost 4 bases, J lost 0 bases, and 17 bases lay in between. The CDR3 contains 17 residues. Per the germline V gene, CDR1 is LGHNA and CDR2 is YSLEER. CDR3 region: CASSRSEGGASTDTQYF. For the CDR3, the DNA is TGCGCCAGCAGCCGATCCGAGGGGGGGGCAAGCACAGATACGCAGTATTTT.

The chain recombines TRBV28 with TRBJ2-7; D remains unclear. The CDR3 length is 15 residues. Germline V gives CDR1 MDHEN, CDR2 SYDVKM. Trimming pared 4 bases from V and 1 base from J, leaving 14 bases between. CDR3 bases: TGTGCCAGCAGTTCTTACCACGACGTGTCCTACGAGCAGTACTTC. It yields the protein CASSSYHDVSYEQYF.

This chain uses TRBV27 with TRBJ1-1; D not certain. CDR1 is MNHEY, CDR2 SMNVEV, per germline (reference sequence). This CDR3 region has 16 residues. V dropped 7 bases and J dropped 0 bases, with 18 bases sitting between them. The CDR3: CASTPRPSLMNTEAFF. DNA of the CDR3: TGTGCCAGCACCCCCCGTCCGTCCCTTATGAACACTGAAGCTTTCTTT.

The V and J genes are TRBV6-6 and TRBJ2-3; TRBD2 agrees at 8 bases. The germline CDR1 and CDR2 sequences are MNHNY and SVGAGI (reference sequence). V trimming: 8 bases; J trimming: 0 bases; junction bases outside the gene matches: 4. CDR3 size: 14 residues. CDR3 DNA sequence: TGTGCCAGCTACGGGGGGGTGAGCACAGATACGCAGTATTTT. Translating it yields CASYGGVSTDTQYF.

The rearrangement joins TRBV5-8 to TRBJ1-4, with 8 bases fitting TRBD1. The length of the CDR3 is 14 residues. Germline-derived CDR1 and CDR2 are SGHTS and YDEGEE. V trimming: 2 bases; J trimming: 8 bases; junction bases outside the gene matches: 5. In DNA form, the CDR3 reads TGTGCCAGCAGCTTTCGGACAGGGTGGGAAAAACTGTTTTTT. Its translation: CASSFRTGWEKLFF.

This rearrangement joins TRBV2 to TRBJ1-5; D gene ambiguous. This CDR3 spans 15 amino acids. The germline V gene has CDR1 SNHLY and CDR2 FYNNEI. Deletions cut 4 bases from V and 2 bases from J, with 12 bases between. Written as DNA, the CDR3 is TGTGCCAGCAGTGCCTTTACTAGGGGCAATCAGCCCCAGCATTTT. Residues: CASSAFTRGNQPQHF.

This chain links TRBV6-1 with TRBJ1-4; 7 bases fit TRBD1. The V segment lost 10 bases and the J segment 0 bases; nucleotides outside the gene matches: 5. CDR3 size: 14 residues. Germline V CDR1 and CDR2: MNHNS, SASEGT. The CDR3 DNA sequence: TGTGCCACTCAGGGGGACGCAACTAATGAAAAACTGTTTTTT. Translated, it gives CATQGDATNEKLFF.

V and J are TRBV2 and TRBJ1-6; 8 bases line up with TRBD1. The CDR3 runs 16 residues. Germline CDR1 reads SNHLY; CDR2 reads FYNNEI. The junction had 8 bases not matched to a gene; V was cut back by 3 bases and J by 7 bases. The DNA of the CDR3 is TGTGCCAGCAGTGATGACAGGGGAACGGGGAATTCACCCCTCCACTTT. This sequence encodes CASSDDRGTGNSPLHF.

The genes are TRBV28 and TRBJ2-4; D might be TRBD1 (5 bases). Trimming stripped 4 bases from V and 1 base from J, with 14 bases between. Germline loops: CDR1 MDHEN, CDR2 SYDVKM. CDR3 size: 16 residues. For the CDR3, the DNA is TGTGCCAGCAGTTCATTGACATCAGGGGCCAAAAACATTCAGTACTTC. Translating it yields CASSSLTSGAKNIQYF.

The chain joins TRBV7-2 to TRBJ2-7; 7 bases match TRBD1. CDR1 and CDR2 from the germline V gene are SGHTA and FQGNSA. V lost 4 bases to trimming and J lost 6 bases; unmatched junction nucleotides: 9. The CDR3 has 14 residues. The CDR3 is CASSSSRGSSEQYF. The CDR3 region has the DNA TGTGCCAGCAGCTCCTCCAGGGGGTCGAGCGAGCAGTACTTC.

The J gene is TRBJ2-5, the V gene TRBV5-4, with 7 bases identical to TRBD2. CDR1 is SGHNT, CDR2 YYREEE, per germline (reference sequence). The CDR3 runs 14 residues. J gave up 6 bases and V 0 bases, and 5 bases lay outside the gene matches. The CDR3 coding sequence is TGTGCCAGCAGCTTGGAGGGAGGGCCGAAGACCCAGTACTTC. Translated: CASSLEGGPKTQYF.

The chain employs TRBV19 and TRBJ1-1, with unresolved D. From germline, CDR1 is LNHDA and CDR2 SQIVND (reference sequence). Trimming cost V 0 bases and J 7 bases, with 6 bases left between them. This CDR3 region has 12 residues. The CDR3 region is CASSIELGEAFF. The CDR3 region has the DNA TGTGCCAGTAGTATAGAACTTGGTGAAGCTTTCTTT. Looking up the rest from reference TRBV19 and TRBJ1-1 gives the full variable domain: DGGITQSPKYLFRKEGQNVTLSCEQNLNHDAMYWYRQDPGQGLRLIYYSQIVNDFQKGDIAEGYSVSREKKESFPLTVTSAQKNPTAFYLCASSIELGEAFFGQGTRLTVV.

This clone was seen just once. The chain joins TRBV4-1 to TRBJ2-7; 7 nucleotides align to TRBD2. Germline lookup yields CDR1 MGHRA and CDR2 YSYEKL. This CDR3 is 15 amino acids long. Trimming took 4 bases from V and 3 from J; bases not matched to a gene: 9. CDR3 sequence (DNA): TGCGCCAGCAGCCCGAGGGGAGCGGGAAACTACGAGCAGTACTTC. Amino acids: CASSPRGAGNYEQYF.

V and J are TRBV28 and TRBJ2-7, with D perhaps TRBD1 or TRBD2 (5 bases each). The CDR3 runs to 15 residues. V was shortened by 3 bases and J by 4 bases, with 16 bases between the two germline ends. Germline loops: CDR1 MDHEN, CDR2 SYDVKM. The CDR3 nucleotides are TGTGCCAGCAGTTTGGCTGCTGGGGGTAAATACGAGCAGTACTTC. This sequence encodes CASSLAAGGKYEQYF.

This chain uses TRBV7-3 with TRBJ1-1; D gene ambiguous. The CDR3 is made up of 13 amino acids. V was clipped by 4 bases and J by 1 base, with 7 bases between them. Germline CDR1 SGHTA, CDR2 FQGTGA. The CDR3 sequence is CASSSQSNTEAFF. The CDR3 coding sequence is TGTGCCAGCAGCTCGCAGTCGAACACTGAAGCTTTCTTT.

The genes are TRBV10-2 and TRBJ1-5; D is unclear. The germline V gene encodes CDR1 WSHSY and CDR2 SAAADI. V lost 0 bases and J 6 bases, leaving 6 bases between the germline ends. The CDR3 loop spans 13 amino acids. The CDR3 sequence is CASSESTGQPQHF. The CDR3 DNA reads TGCGCCAGCAGTGAGTCGACGGGTCAGCCCCAGCATTTT.

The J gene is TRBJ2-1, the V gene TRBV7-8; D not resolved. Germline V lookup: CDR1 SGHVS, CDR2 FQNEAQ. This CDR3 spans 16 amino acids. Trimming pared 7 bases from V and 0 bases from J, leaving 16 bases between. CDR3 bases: TGTGCCAGCACCACACTCGGCGGTTTCTCCTACAATGAGCAGTTCTTC. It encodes CASTTLGGFSYNEQFF.

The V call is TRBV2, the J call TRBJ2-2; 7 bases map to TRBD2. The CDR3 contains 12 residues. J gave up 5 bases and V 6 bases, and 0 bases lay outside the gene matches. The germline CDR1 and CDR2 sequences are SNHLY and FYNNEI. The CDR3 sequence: CASRGGTGELFF. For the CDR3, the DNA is TGTGCCAGCAGGGGAGGGACCGGGGAGCTGTTTTTT.

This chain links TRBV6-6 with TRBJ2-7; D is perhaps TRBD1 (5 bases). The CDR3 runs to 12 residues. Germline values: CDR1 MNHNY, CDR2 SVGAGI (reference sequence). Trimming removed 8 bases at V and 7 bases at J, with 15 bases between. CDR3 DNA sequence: TGTGCCAGCGAGGCAGGGTCGCAAGAGCAGTACTTC. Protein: CASEAGSQEQYF.